These T cell receptor beta chains were read from a single sample in a study of blood T cells in healthy people across ages. TCRdb analysed the 5' RACE reads with MiXCR anew, one entry per CDR3 protein. The sample yields about 1 million distinct CDR3 sequences, more than 40% seen once. The specimen sequenced was blood. These TCRs come from a woman in her sixties in good health. Both conserved end residues are part of each CDR3.

v_gene: TRBV5-6
j_gene: TRBJ1-5
CDR3aa: CASSNKFSNQPQHF

v_gene: TRBV15
j_gene: TRBJ1-5
CDR3aa: CATSRDLSLGGLNQPQHF

v_gene: TRBV6-1
j_gene: TRBJ1-5
CDR3aa: CASSVDSNSNQPQHF

v_gene: TRBV6-2/TRBV6-3
j_gene: TRBJ2-1
CDR3aa: CASRPRGRAYNEQFF

v_gene: TRBV2
j_gene: TRBJ2-5
CDR3aa: CASSETEDNEQYF

v_gene: TRBV7-8
j_gene: TRBJ2-1
CDR3aa: CASSQQGGAYNEQFF

v_gene: TRBV30
j_gene: TRBJ2-2
CDR3aa: CAWNRDRATGELFF

v_gene: TRBV28
j_gene: TRBJ2-3
CDR3aa: CASSFQALSTDTQYF

v_gene: TRBV15
j_gene: TRBJ2-1
CDR3aa: CTTSPTGTENNEQFF

v_gene: TRBV18
j_gene: TRBJ2-7
CDR3aa: CASSPKRSPNEQYF

v_gene: TRBV15
j_gene: TRBJ2-3
CDR3aa: CATSRGGGLGSSDTQYF

v_gene: TRBV4-2
j_gene: TRBJ1-1
CDR3aa: CASSQVRGSIMNTEAFF

v_gene: TRBV20-1
j_gene: NA
CDR3aa: CSARAPLGDIQYF

v_gene: TRBV7-3
j_gene: NA
CDR3aa: CASSPNPPFAGGGNNEQYF

v_gene: TRBV27
j_gene: NA
CDR3aa: CASTTPQDEQYF

v_gene: TRBV7-2
j_gene: TRBJ1-5
CDR3aa: CASSLSQGGGQPQHF

v_gene: TRBV6-2/TRBV6-3
j_gene: TRBJ2-5
CDR3aa: CASRPGWERETQYF

v_gene: TRBV29-1
j_gene: TRBJ2-5
CDR3aa: CSVAWTGVPEETQYF

v_gene: TRBV2
j_gene: TRBJ1-5
CDR3aa: CVSSEHGVGNQPQHF